The rows below give T cell receptor beta chains drawn from one sample of a study of T-cell memory formation after mild COVID-19. Via MiXCR, TCRdb re-called the 5' RACE reads, giving one row per CDR3 protein. The sample contains around 320,000 distinct CDR3 sequences, 15% to 20% of which appear only once. Sequencing input: PBMCs or a T cell subset sorted from them (not recorded which). All receptors derive from a man younger than 35 who had mild COVID-19 (a few samples of this study predate the infection). Cell type and time point are not known. The CDR3 runs from the conserved cysteine through the conserved F or W. The order of the fields is D gene, J gene, V gene, clone size, CDR3 protein, CDR3 DNA. The D gene is left open where the match is weak. A clone size is listed for some rows: how often the clone was seen (once, few, many), or a class if it is expanded.

D gene: NA; J gene: TRBJ2-5; V gene: TRBV6-2/TRBV6-3; clone size: few; CDR3 protein: CASSNLASETQYF; CDR3 DNA: TGTGCCAGCAGTAACCTAGCTTCGGAGACCCAGTACTTC
D gene: TRBD2; J gene: TRBJ2-2; V gene: TRBV3-1; clone size: few; CDR3 protein: CASSQAGGAGAGELFF; CDR3 DNA: TGTGCCAGCAGCCAAGCCGGGGGGGCCGGCGCCGGGGAGCTGTTTTTT
D gene: TRBD1; J gene: TRBJ1-3; V gene: TRBV4-3; clone size: NA; CDR3 protein: CASSQAGTASGNTIYF; CDR3 DNA: TGCGCCAGCAGCCAGGCAGGGACAGCCTCTGGAAACACCATATATTTT
D gene: TRBD1; J gene: TRBJ2-3; V gene: TRBV7-9; clone size: NA; CDR3 protein: CATRGPADTQYF; CDR3 DNA: TGTGCCACTAGGGGGCCCGCAGATACGCAGTATTTT
D gene: NA; J gene: TRBJ1-5; V gene: TRBV7-2; clone size: NA; CDR3 protein: CASSAGVWNQPQHF; CDR3 DNA: TGTGCCAGCAGCGCAGGGGTTTGGAATCAGCCCCAGCATTTT
D gene: TRBD2; J gene: TRBJ2-3; V gene: TRBV4-1; clone size: NA; CDR3 protein: CASSRGPGLVGGDTQYF; CDR3 DNA: TGCGCCAGCAGCCGGGGCCCGGGACTAGTAGGAGGAGATACGCAGTATTTT
D gene: TRBD2; J gene: TRBJ2-3; V gene: TRBV6-5; clone size: NA; CDR3 protein: CASRPGTSGGDTDTQYF; CDR3 DNA: TGTGCCAGCAGGCCCGGGACTAGCGGGGGGGACACAGATACGCAGTATTTT
D gene: TRBD2; J gene: TRBJ2-2; V gene: TRBV11-3; clone size: NA; CDR3 protein: CASSFASGGSHTGELFF; CDR3 DNA: TGTGCCAGCAGCTTCGCTAGCGGGGGGTCGCACACCGGGGAGCTGTTTTTT
D gene: NA; J gene: TRBJ2-1; V gene: TRBV7-8; clone size: NA; CDR3 protein: CASSFSKDNEQFF; CDR3 DNA: TGTGCCAGCAGCTTCTCTAAAGATAATGAGCAGTTCTTC
D gene: TRBD1; J gene: TRBJ2-3; V gene: TRBV5-5; clone size: many; CDR3 protein: CASSLTGGTQYF; CDR3 DNA: TGTGCCAGCAGCTTGACAGGGGGTACGCAGTATTTT
D gene: NA; J gene: TRBJ2-5; V gene: TRBV11-3; clone size: NA; CDR3 protein: CASSQGASGYQETQYF; CDR3 DNA: TGTGCCAGCAGCCAGGGGGCTAGCGGCTACCAAGAGACCCAGTACTTC
D gene: TRBD1; J gene: TRBJ2-1; V gene: TRBV6-4; clone size: NA; CDR3 protein: CASSENFGTGISEQFF; CDR3 DNA: TGTGCCAGCAGTGAGAATTTTGGGACAGGGATTAGTGAGCAGTTCTTC
D gene: TRBD1; J gene: TRBJ2-7; V gene: TRBV7-2; clone size: NA; CDR3 protein: CASSRDRGGSYEQYF; CDR3 DNA: TGTGCCAGCAGCCGGGACAGGGGCGGCTCTTACGAGCAGTACTTC
D gene: TRBD2; J gene: TRBJ2-1; V gene: TRBV20-1; clone size: many; CDR3 protein: CSARADAGGHNEQFF; CDR3 DNA: TGCAGTGCTAGAGCGGATGCGGGGGGCCACAATGAGCAGTTCTTC
D gene: NA; J gene: TRBJ2-2; V gene: TRBV6-5; clone size: NA; CDR3 protein: CASRPGTLTGELFF; CDR3 DNA: TGTGCCAGCAGACCCGGGACTTTGACCGGGGAGCTGTTTTTT
D gene: NA; J gene: TRBJ2-3; V gene: TRBV7-2; clone size: NA; CDR3 protein: CASSSRRTTQDTQYF; CDR3 DNA: TGTGCCAGCAGCTCCCGGAGGACTACTCAAGATACGCAGTATTTT
D gene: NA; J gene: TRBJ2-7; V gene: TRBV4-1; clone size: few; CDR3 protein: CASSQGPVSYEQYF; CDR3 DNA: TGCGCCAGCAGCCAAGGTCCGGTCTCCTACGAGCAGTACTTC
D gene: NA; J gene: TRBJ1-4; V gene: TRBV12-3/TRBV12-4; clone size: NA; CDR3 protein: CASSRDRSNEKLFF; CDR3 DNA: TGTGCCAGCAGCCGTGACAGATCTAATGAAAAACTGTTTTTT
D gene: NA; J gene: TRBJ2-1; V gene: TRBV6-5; clone size: NA; CDR3 protein: CASRDQSYNEQFF; CDR3 DNA: TGTGCCAGCAGGGATCAGAGCTACAATGAGCAGTTCTTC
D gene: NA; J gene: TRBJ2-3; V gene: TRBV2; clone size: NA; CDR3 protein: CASNREYTDTQYF; CDR3 DNA: TGTGCCAGCAATAGGGAATACACAGATACGCAGTATTTT
D gene: TRBD2; J gene: TRBJ2-5; V gene: TRBV6-2/TRBV6-3; clone size: few; CDR3 protein: CATRPGLAGVLAQYF; CDR3 DNA: TGTGCCACTCGACCGGGACTAGCGGGGGTTTTAGCCCAGTACTTC
D gene: NA; J gene: TRBJ1-1; V gene: TRBV24-1; clone size: few; CDR3 protein: CATSDSSNTEAFF; CDR3 DNA: TGTGCCACCAGTGATTCATCGAACACTGAAGCTTTCTTT